This T cell receptor beta chain emerged from a study of blood T cell repertoires in COVID-19. Overall study: Samples of COVID-19 (acute and convalescent) were obtained from the United States, Italy and Spain. Sources were T cells, B-cell-depleted T cells, or PBMCs; the material itself was cDNA or gDNA.

Unmatched junction bases numbered 5, after V lost 7 bases and J lost 3 bases. This CDR3 has 14 residues. Per germline, CDR1 LNHDA and CDR2 SQIVND (reference sequence). Under the authors' procedure: Amplifying reference gene primers gave estimates of nucleated cell counts. The assay was immunoSEQ multiplex PCR, and TCRdb's table has in-frame clones only and misses some. From that table come the V and J calls and clone size; the DNA was used to work out D and trimming. Altogether approximately 65,000 clones are present, about 88% being singletons, with the ten largest covering about 5%. The V gene is TRBV19, the J gene TRBJ1-4; 7 bases line up with TRBD1. Sequencing was carried out using peripheral blood. This clonotype originated in a human donor in a cohort sampled during active COVID-19. The CDR3 reads CASNKGQPNEKLFF. The CDR3 nucleotides read TGTGCCAGTAATAAGGGACAGCCTAATGAAAAACTGTTTTTT.